The 27 T cell receptor beta chains given below trace back to one sample, sequenced in a study of OX40 agonist ivuxolimab in advanced cancers. Some clones are missing from TCRdb's copy, which holds only in-frame ones; the method was immunoSEQ multiplex PCR. This table has more than 15,000 clones, less than 85% appearing once. The source was CD4+ or CD8+ T cells sorted from blood, collected in a trial of the OX40 agonist ivuxolimab. These receptor sequences come from an adult with an advanced solid tumor such as melanoma, head and neck, liver or kidney cancer.

The chain joins TRBV14 to TRBJ2-1; D uncertain. Between the trimmed V and J ends, which lost 4 bases and 7 bases, there was a span of 11 bases. The germline V gene has CDR1 SGHDN and CDR2 FVKESK. This CDR3 has 13 amino acids. The CDR3 loop is CASSPLGLNEQFF. Written as DNA, the CDR3 is TGTGCCAGCAGCCCTCTAGGGCTGAATGAGCAGTTCTTC.

The V call is TRBV10-3, the J call TRBJ2-1; D is ambiguous. Germline lookup yields CDR1 ENHRY and CDR2 SYGVKD. The CDR3 is 12 amino acids. V was pared by 3 bases and J by 5 bases, with 5 bases between. The CDR3 nucleotides read TGTGCCATCAGTGAATTCCACAATGAGCAGTTCTTC. Residues: CAISEFHNEQFF.

The chain combines TRBV7-2 with TRBJ1-1; 9 bases fit TRBD1. Germline-derived CDR1 and CDR2 are SGHTA and FQGNSA. J lost 5 bases, V lost 4 bases, and 5 bases had no gene match. The CDR3 has 14 residues. In nucleotides, the CDR3 is TGTGCCAGCAGCTCGACAGGGGGATGGACTGAAGCTTTCTTT. Translation: CASSSTGGWTEAFF.

The V gene is TRBV7-3, the J gene TRBJ1-6, with no clear D. The CDR3 spans 15 residues. The V and J ends lost 1 base and 10 bases respectively, with 14 bases between them. Germline V gene lookup returns CDR1 SGHTA and CDR2 FQGTGA. CDR3 sequence: CASSLRAMIGSPLHF. The DNA of the CDR3 is TGTGCCAGCAGCTTAAGAGCCATGATAGGGTCACCCCTCCACTTT.

The chain is built from TRBV2 and TRBJ2-7; D might be TRBD2 (6 bases). The CDR3 totals 14 residues. Germline V gene lookup returns CDR1 SNHLY and CDR2 FYNNEI. The V end lost 5 bases, the J end lost 0 bases, and 11 bases lay between the germline ends. CDR3 amino acids: CASSFDGSSYEQYF. The CDR3 DNA follows: TGTGCCAGCAGTTTCGACGGGAGCTCCTACGAGCAGTACTTC.

The chain uses TRBV5-1 and TRBJ2-3; D not certain. V gave up 0 bases and J gave up 2 bases, with 7 bases separating them. The CDR3 covers 14 residues. The germline V gene encodes CDR1 SGHRS and CDR2 YFSETQ. CDR3 in DNA: TGCGCCAGCAGCTTGGAAACAGCCACAGATACGCAGTATTTT. This gives the protein CASSLETATDTQYF.

The chain links TRBV5-4 to TRBJ2-1; 8 bases align to TRBD2. The CDR3 is 17 residues long. Germline CDR1 and CDR2: SGHNT and YYREEE (reference sequence). V lost 4 bases, J lost 5 bases, and 14 bases stayed unmatched. The CDR3 sequence is CASSPRGGAPINNEQFF. DNA of the CDR3: TGTGCCAGCAGCCCCCGGGGGGGGGCTCCCATAAACAATGAGCAGTTCTTC.

This sequence joins TRBV5-4 and TRBJ2-3; 8 positions agree with TRBD2. J lost 6 bases, V lost 0 bases, and 9 bases had no gene match. The CDR3 extends over 16 amino acids. Germline V gene sequence: CDR1 SGHNT, CDR2 YYREEE (reference sequence). CDR3 in DNA: TGTGCCAGCAGCTTGGGGAGCGGGAGAAATTCGGATACGCAGTATTTT. This codes for CASSLGSGRNSDTQYF.

This clone was counted once. The rearrangement links TRBV18 to TRBJ2-7, with no clear D. The V gene's germline CDR1 is KGHSH and CDR2 LQKENI. The CDR3 extends over 13 amino acids. V gave up 3 bases and J gave up 1 base, with 7 bases separating them. CDR3 sequence reads: CASSPAASYEQYF. DNA of the CDR3: TGTGCCAGCTCACCGGCAGCTTCCTACGAGCAGTACTTC.

The genes are TRBV5-1 and TRBJ1-1; D gene ambiguous. V was shortened by 0 bases and J by 0 bases, with 12 bases between the two germline ends. The CDR3 runs to 16 residues. Germline CDR1 reads SGHRS; CDR2 reads YFSETQ. CDR3 coding DNA: TGCGCCAGCAGCTTGGCTGCCGGGAGGGTGAACACTGAAGCTTTCTTT. Amino acids: CASSLAAGRVNTEAFF.

The chain employs TRBV6-4 and TRBJ2-7, with 8 bases fitting TRBD1. The CDR3 contains 14 residues. J was trimmed by 4 bases and V by 2 bases; bases with no gene match: 4. Germline-derived CDR1 and CDR2 are MRHNA and SNTAGT. The CDR3 region is CASSDADRDYEQYF. CDR3 DNA sequence: TGTGCCAGCAGTGACGCGGACAGGGATTACGAGCAGTACTTC.

The chain joins TRBV6-1 to TRBJ2-3, with 11 bases aligning to TRBD1. The ends lost 1 base at V and 4 bases at J; junction bases unmatched: 1. This CDR3 is 15 amino acids long. Per germline, CDR1 MNHNS and CDR2 SASEGT. CDR3 amino acids: CASSEGGQGADTQYF. In DNA form, the CDR3 reads TGTGCCAGCAGTGAAGGGGGACAGGGGGCAGATACGCAGTATTTT.

The chain recombines TRBV5-1 with TRBJ1-4; possibly TRBD1 for D (5 bases). The CDR3 runs to 17 residues. Between the trimmed V and J ends, which lost 4 bases and 0 bases, there was a span of 16 bases. Germline CDR1 SGHRS, CDR2 YFSETQ. CDR3 residues: CASSGGRVDATNEKLFF. Written as DNA, the CDR3 is TGCGCCAGCAGCGGGGGACGGGTGGATGCAACTAATGAAAAACTGTTTTTT.

The genes are TRBV6-6 and TRBJ2-3, with D possibly called TRBD1 or TRBD2 (5 bases each). Germline values: CDR1 MNHNY, CDR2 SVGAGI (reference sequence). Trimming removed 3 bases from V and 9 bases from J, with 16 bases in between. The CDR3 spans 14 residues. The CDR3 loop reads CASSYDLERGTQYF. CDR3 in DNA: TGTGCCAGCAGTTATGACCTGGAACGGGGCACGCAGTATTTT.

The chain links TRBV4-1 to TRBJ2-5; the D is unclear. The CDR3 consists of 14 residues. CDR1 and CDR2 (germline): MGHRA, YSYEKL. The germline V and J ends were trimmed by 1 base and 2 bases, with 8 bases remaining between them. The CDR3 loop reads CASSQAQSQETQYF. Here the CDR3 DNA reads TGCGCCAGCAGCCAAGCTCAGTCACAAGAGACCCAGTACTTC.

A few counts support this clone. The CDR3: CASSDGLATDTQYF. CDR3 in DNA: TGTGCCAGCAGTGACGGACTAGCCACAGATACGCAGTATTTT. The chain couples TRBV6-4 to TRBJ2-3; 8 bases line up with TRBD2. CDR3 length: 14 residues. The V gene end was trimmed by 2 bases and the J gene end by 2 bases; junction bases not matched to a gene: 0. Germline V gives CDR1 MRHNA, CDR2 SNTAGT.

In this sample, this clone turned up a few times. This chain connects TRBV11-2 to TRBJ1-6, with TRBD1 matching 7 bases. Germline trimming cut 5 bases from V and 12 bases from J; bases unmatched to any gene: 7. This CDR3 is built from 13 residues. CDR1 is SGHAT, CDR2 FQNNGV, per germline. This CDR3 reads CASSQGVGVPLHF. CDR3 in DNA: TGTGCCAGCAGCCAGGGGGTTGGTGTACCCCTCCACTTT. Full variable domain (missing parts from reference TRBV11-2 and TRBJ1-6): EAGVAQSPRYKIIEKRQSVAFWCNPISGHATLYWYQQILGQGPKLLIQFQNNGVVDDSQLPKDRFSAERLKGVDSTLKIQPAKLEDSAVYLCASSQGVGVPLHFGNGTRLTVT.

J is TRBJ2-1 and V is TRBV7-8, with TRBD2 matching over 9 bases. This CDR3 has 19 amino acids. Trimming took 0 bases from V and 1 from J; bases not matched to a gene: 10. Germline loops: CDR1 SGHVS, CDR2 FQNEAQ. CDR3 DNA: TGTGCCAGCAGCTTAGCGCCCGGCGGGGGGGCCGGGTCCTACAATGAGCAGTTCTTC. This codes for CASSLAPGGGAGSYNEQFF.

V is TRBV5-4 and J is TRBJ2-1; D call uncertain. V was clipped by 4 bases and J by 6 bases, with 17 bases between them. This CDR3 region has 15 residues. Germline CDR1 is SGHNT and CDR2 is YYREEE (reference sequence). The DNA of the CDR3 is TGTGCCAGCAGCCCACGTACTTCACTGGGCAATGAGCAGTTCTTC. Protein sequence: CASSPRTSLGNEQFF.

The V gene is TRBV6-1, the J gene TRBJ2-7, with 10 bases aligning to TRBD1. The germline gives CDR1 MNHNS, CDR2 SASEGT. The CDR3 totals 14 residues. Trimming removed 2 bases from V and 4 bases from J; junction bases left unmatched: 2. CDR3 DNA sequence: TGTGCCAGCAGTGAATGGGACAGGGGATACGAGCAGTACTTC. It specifies CASSEWDRGYEQYF.

This clone appeared once. The chain couples TRBV18 to TRBJ1-6; D gene unclear. The CDR3 loop spans 15 amino acids. Germline loops: CDR1 KGHSH, CDR2 LQKENI. V was cut by 2 bases and J by 2 bases, with 7 bases left in between. The CDR3 loop reads CASSPYGAYNSPLHF. The CDR3 DNA reads as TGTGCCAGCTCACCATACGGGGCCTATAATTCACCCCTCCACTTT.

The CDR3 reads CASSLERVLVETQYF. The CDR3 DNA is TGTGCCAGCAGCTTAGAAAGAGTCCTGGTGGAGACCCAGTACTTC. The rearrangement links TRBV7-9 to TRBJ2-5; D uncertain. Germline CDR1 and CDR2: SEHNR and FQNEAQ (reference sequence). The CDR3 consists of 15 residues. Between the trimmed V and J ends, which lost 1 base and 5 bases, there was a span of 14 bases.

This chain connects TRBV4-3 to TRBJ1-2; 7 positions agree with TRBD1. Losses at the gene ends were 4 bases for V and 7 bases for J; bases not matched to a gene: 9. This CDR3 is 14 amino acids long. Looked up from germline, CDR1 is LGHNA and CDR2 is YSLEER. The CDR3 loop reads CASSPIKGARGYTF. For the CDR3, the DNA is TGCGCCAGCAGCCCTATTAAGGGGGCGCGTGGCTACACCTTC.

DNA for the CDR3: TGTGCCAGCAGCCGTCCCGGGACAGGGATTGAAAAACTGTTTTTT. It is translated as CASSRPGTGIEKLFF. This chain uses TRBV7-9 with TRBJ1-4; 9 bases are shared with TRBD1. CDR1 and CDR2 (germline): SEHNR, FQNEAQ (reference sequence). With V trimmed by 5 bases and J by 7 bases, 8 bases remained unmatched. This CDR3 spans 15 amino acids.

A single count supports this clone. V is TRBV6-1 and J is TRBJ1-4; no firm D call. CDR1 and CDR2 from the germline V gene are MNHNS and SASEGT. V was pared by 3 bases and J by 4 bases, with 9 bases between. CDR3 length: 14 residues. CDR3 loop: CASSEWVINEKLFF. Written as DNA, the CDR3 is TGTGCCAGCAGTGAGTGGGTAATTAATGAAAAACTGTTTTTT.

J is TRBJ1-4 and V is TRBV15; 7 bases are a match to TRBD1. The germline V gene encodes CDR1 LNHNV and CDR2 YYDKDF (reference sequence). V was pared by 4 bases and J by 4 bases, with 6 bases of the junction left unmatched. The CDR3 spans 15 residues. CDR3 region: CATSNRGLGNEKLFF. The CDR3 DNA reads TGTGCCACCAGCAACAGGGGATTGGGTAATGAAAAACTGTTTTTT. Variable domain in full (rest from reference TRBV15 and TRBJ1-4): DAMVIQNPRYQVTQFGKPVTLSCSQTLNHNVMYWYQQKSSQAPKLLFHYYDKDFNNEADTPDNFQSRRPNTSFCFLDIRSPGLGDTAMYLCATSNRGLGNEKLFFGSGTQLSVL.

The chain couples TRBV2 to TRBJ2-1; 15 bases match TRBD2. The CDR3 is made up of 19 amino acids. V trimming: 4 bases; J trimming: 10 bases; junction bases outside the gene matches: 17. Germline CDR1 and CDR2: SNHLY and FYNNEI. The CDR3 spells CASSVPRTSGRARGVEQFF. The CDR3 DNA sequence: TGTGCCAGCAGTGTCCCGAGGACTAGCGGGAGGGCCAGGGGGGTGGAGCAGTTCTTC.